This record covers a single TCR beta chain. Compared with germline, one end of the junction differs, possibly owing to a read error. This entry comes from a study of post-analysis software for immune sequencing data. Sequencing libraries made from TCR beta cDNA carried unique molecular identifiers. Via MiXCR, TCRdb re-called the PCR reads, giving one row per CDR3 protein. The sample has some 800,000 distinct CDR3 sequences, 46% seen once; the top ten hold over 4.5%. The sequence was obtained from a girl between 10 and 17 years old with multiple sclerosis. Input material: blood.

In DNA form, the CDR3 reads TGTGCCGGCAGCGAAGCCCGGGGGGTCGGCACAGATACGCAGTATTTT. Amino acids: CAGSEARGVGTDTQYF. This sequence joins TRBV7-2 and TRBJ2-3; 7 bases align to TRBD2. The CDR3 length is 16 residues. Per germline, CDR1 SGHTA and CDR2 FQGNSA.